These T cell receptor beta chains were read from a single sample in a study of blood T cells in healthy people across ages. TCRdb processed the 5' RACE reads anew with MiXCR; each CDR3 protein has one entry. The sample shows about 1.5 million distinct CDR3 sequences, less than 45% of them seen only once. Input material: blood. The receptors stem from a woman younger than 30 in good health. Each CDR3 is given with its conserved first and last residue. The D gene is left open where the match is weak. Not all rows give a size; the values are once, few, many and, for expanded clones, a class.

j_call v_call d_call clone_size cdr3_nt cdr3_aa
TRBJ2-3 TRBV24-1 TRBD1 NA TGTGCCACCAGTGAAGAGGGGGCCCGCACAGATACGCAGTATTTT CATSEEGARTDTQYF
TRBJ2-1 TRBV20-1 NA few TGCAGTGCTAGAACGGGTGAGCAGTTCTTC CSARTGEQFF
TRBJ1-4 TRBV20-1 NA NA TGCAGTGCTAGAGATAGTGAAAAACTGTTTTTT CSARDSEKLFF
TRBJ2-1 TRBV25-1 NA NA TGTGCCAGCAGTGAGACAGTGGGCCATGAGCAGTTCTTC CASSETVGHEQFF
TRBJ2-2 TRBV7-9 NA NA TGTGCCAGCAGCTTAGTACCTCAAGTCACCGGGGAGCTGTTTTTT CASSLVPQVTGELFF
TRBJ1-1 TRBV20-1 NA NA TGCAGTGCTTCCACCCCGGGGTACACTGAAGCTTTCTTT CSASTPGYTEAFF
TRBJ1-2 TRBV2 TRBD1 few TGTGCCAGCAATTTGGACAGGGGCTCAGCTAACTATGGCTACACCTTC CASNLDRGSANYGYTF
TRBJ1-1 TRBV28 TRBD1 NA TGTGTCAGCAGCCCTCCATCAGGGGGTCTGGGCACTGAAGCTTTCTTT CVSSPPSGGLGTEAFF
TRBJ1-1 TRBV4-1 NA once TGCGCCAGCAGCCAAGTTACAGGTCAGGGGACCACTGAAGCTTCCTTT CASSQVTGQGTTEASF
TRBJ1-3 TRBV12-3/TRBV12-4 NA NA TGTGCCAGCAGTCTGCCCTGGATGGGAAACACCATATATTTT CASSLPWMGNTIYF
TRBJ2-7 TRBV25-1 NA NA TGTGCCAGCAGTGCGTCCGGGCCGTGGCAGTACTTC CASSASGPWQYF
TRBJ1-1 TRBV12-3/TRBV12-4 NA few TGTGCCAGCAGACGGGCATCTTCACTGGGAGCTTTCTTT CASRRASSLGAFF
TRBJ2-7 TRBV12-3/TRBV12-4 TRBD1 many TGTGCCAGCCGAGGGACAGGGGGCTACGAGCAGTACTTC CASRGTGGYEQYF
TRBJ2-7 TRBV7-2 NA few TGTGCCAGCAGTCGCCAAACAGGACTACTCTTTACCTACGAGCAGTACTTC CASSRQTGLLFTYEQYF
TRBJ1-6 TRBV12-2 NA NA TGTGCAAGTCGCTCCCTCGAGGGGGGCTCCTATAATTCACCCCTCCACTTT CASRSLEGGSYNSPLHF
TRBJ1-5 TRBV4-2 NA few TGTGCCAGCAGCCAAGTGGCAGGACAGCTCTTTAGCAATCAGCCCCAGCATTTT CASSQVAGQLFSNQPQHF
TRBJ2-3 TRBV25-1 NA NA TGTGCCAGCAGTGAATGGCAGGGAAACACAGATACGCAGTATTTT CASSEWQGNTDTQYF
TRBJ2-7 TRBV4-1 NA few TGCGCCAGCAGCCTCCTCCAGGGCGGGTCCCACGAGCAGTACTTC CASSLLQGGSHEQYF
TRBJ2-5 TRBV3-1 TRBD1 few TGTGCCAGCAGCCAAGCCAGGACAGGGTTCCTCCAAGAGACCCAGTACTTC CASSQARTGFLQETQYF
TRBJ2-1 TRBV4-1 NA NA TGCGCCAGCAGCCTAGACCGGGACAAGATGTGTAAGCAGTTCTTC CASSLDRDKMCKQFF
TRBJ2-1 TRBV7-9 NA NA TGTGCCAGCAGCTTTAGTGGACTGAATACTATCCAGCAGTTCTTC CASSFSGLNTIQQFF
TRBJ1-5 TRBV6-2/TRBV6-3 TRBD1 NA TGTGCCAGCAGTTTGAGGGGGCTCCGGAATCAGCCCCAGCATTTT CASSLRGLRNQPQHF
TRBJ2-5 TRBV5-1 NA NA TGCGCCAGCAGCTTGGCCGGCCAGTTAGAGACCCAGTACTTC CASSLAGQLETQYF
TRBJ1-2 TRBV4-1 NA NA TGCACCAGCAGCCAACCCCTGAGGACAGACGGAAAAGCTAACTATGGCTACACCTTC CTSSQPLRTDGKANYGYTF
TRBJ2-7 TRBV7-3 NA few TGTGCCAGCAGCTCCCAGGAGTACTTC CASSSQEYF
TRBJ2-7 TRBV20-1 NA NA TGCAGTGCTAGCGGAGACAATGAGCAGTACTTC CSASGDNEQYF